The next 24 T cell receptor beta chains were all read from a single sample in a study of human T cells and chemical hapten exposure. TCRdb itself ran the RACE reads through MiXCR, one entry per CDR3 protein. Here the sample spans roughly 81,000 distinct CDR3 sequences, 8.5% being singletons. Time point noted: pre-sensitization, week 0. Treatment reported: therapeutic diphenylcyclopropenone sensitization with weekly scalp DPC. This sample comprised whole blood, obtained in connection with sensitization to the hapten diphenylcyclopropenone (DPC). The receptors here all came from a man between 40 and 49 years old with alopecia areata. Some clones in this sample may be carry-over from other donors' samples.

V usage is TRBV10-3 and J usage is TRBJ2-3; D gene unclear. Germline CDR1 ENHRY, CDR2 SYGVKD. V was clipped by 6 bases and J by 5 bases, with 9 bases between them. The CDR3 sequence is 12 residues long. The CDR3 loop reads CAIRVLGDTQYF. For the CDR3, the DNA is TGTGCCATCAGAGTTCTAGGAGATACGCAGTATTTT.

This clonotype was seen a few times. The chain links TRBV28 to TRBJ2-1; TRBD1 matches at 8 bases. The CDR3 runs 10 residues. V dropped 8 bases and J dropped 13; count of bases not matched to a gene: 4. The germline V gene has CDR1 MDHEN and CDR2 SYDVKM. The CDR3 bases are TGTGCCAGCGGACAGGGATCCCAGTTCTTC. Protein: CASGQGSQFF.

Many counts were recorded for this clonotype. The chain recombines TRBV12-3 or TRBV12-4 with TRBJ1-4; TRBD1 matches 9 bases. J gave up 7 bases and V 2 bases, and 8 bases lay outside the gene matches. The CDR3 length is 16 residues. The CDR3 is CASSLLPGQGTEKLFF. CDR3 bases: TGTGCCAGCAGTTTACTCCCGGGACAGGGCACTGAAAAACTGTTTTTT.

This clonotype showed up many times. This sequence joins TRBV5-1 and TRBJ2-7; no clear D gene. The V and J ends lost 1 base and 4 bases respectively, with 12 bases between them. The CDR3 has 14 residues. From germline, CDR1 is SGHRS and CDR2 YFSETQ. The CDR3 coding sequence is TGCGCCAGCAGCTTGATCGTAGGAAGATACGAGCAGTACTTC. This codes for CASSLIVGRYEQYF.

This clonotype was seen at least ten times. This chain uses TRBV29-1 with TRBJ2-3; either TRBD1 or TRBD2 may fit D (5 bases each). Trimming left V 6 bases short and J 0 bases short, with 13 bases between. There are 14 residues in the CDR3. Germline lookup yields CDR1 SQVTM and CDR2 ANQGSEA. The CDR3 sequence: CSVGTSSSTDTQYF. The CDR3, as DNA: TGCAGCGTCGGGACGTCATCTAGCACAGATACGCAGTATTTT.

This clonotype was counted a few times. The V gene is TRBV6-5, the J gene TRBJ2-3, with D perhaps TRBD1 (5 bases). Per germline, CDR1 MNHEY and CDR2 SVGAGI. Trimming took 10 bases from V and 3 from J, leaving 17 bases between them. This CDR3 has 14 residues. Written as DNA, the CDR3 is TGTGCCACTATGAGCAGGGCAGTGACAGATACGCAGTATTTT. Translating gives CATMSRAVTDTQYF.

The genes are TRBV18 and TRBJ2-7; D assignment may be TRBD1 or TRBD2 (5 bases each). The V gene's germline CDR1 is KGHSH and CDR2 LQKENI. The CDR3 consists of 15 residues. Trimming took off 5 bases at V and 2 bases at J, with 16 bases between the two ends. CDR3 nucleotide sequence: TGTGCCAGCTCATCAACCGGGACGGTGACCTACGAGCAGTACGTC. Translating it yields CASSSTGTVTYEQYV.

This clonotype was seen at least ten times. The chain couples TRBV28 to TRBJ2-4; 8 bases agree with TRBD2. The CDR3 runs 15 residues. The germline V gene encodes CDR1 MDHEN and CDR2 SYDVKM. V gave up 3 bases and J gave up 8 bases; unmatched junction bases: 9. CDR3 nucleotide sequence: TGTGCCAGCAGTTTGGGCGGCGGGAGGTTGGACATTCAGTACTTC. It translates to CASSLGGGRLDIQYF.

The gene calls are TRBV7-2 and TRBJ1-5, with D perhaps matching TRBD1 (6 bases). The CDR3 runs to 14 residues. Germline CDR1 is SGHTA and CDR2 is FQGNSA. V lost 3 bases and J 2 bases, leaving 8 bases between the germline ends. The CDR3 sequence is CASSFPGGNQPQHF. The CDR3 coding sequence is TGTGCCAGCAGCTTTCCAGGGGGCAATCAGCCCCAGCATTTT.

In regard to this clonotype: A much more abundant neighbour one base away suggests this may be a read error. This chain connects TRBV7-2 to TRBJ1-1; no clear D gene. The germline V gene encodes CDR1 SGHTA and CDR2 FQGNSA. V shed 4 bases and J shed 4 bases, with 10 bases lying between them. This CDR3 region has 13 residues. The CDR3 loop is CASSSERSTEAFF. The DNA for the CDR3 is TGTGCCAGCAGCTCGGAGAGAAGCACTGAAGCTTTCTTT.

This clonotype was seen a handful of times. V usage is TRBV25-1 and J usage is TRBJ1-2, with 9 nucleotides matching TRBD1. This CDR3 has 15 amino acids. CDR1 is MGHDK, CDR2 SYGVNS, per germline. The J segment lost 0 bases and the V segment lost 6 bases, leaving 5 bases of the junction unmatched. The CDR3 bases are TGTGCCAGCAGGGGGACAGGGCAAGCTAACTATGGCTACACCTTC. This translates into CASRGTGQANYGYTF.

Points on this clonotype: One junction end does not reproduce the germline sequence, and a read error may be involved. The rearrangement uses TRBV28 and TRBJ2-7; a weak D match, TRBD1 (5 bases). Germline V gives CDR1 MDHEN, CDR2 SYDVKM. This CDR3 has 12 amino acids. CDR3: CASSLGWGEQNF. The CDR3 region has the DNA TGTGCCAGCAGTTTGGGGTGGGGCGAGCAGAACTTC.

As for this clonotype: A much larger clone differs by one base, so this may be a read error. The chain has TRBV14 and TRBJ2-3; 12 positions match TRBD2. Germline CDR1 reads SGHDN; CDR2 reads FVKESK. The CDR3 is 19 residues long. As DNA, the CDR3 is TGTGCCAGAAGCCAAGAAACTCCTGGGACTAGCGGGAGCACAGATACGCAGTATTTT. Translating it yields CARSQETPGTSGSTDTQYF.

This chain joins TRBV5-8 and TRBJ2-3; TRBD2 matches at 13 bases. CDR3 size: 18 residues. V shed 1 base and J 0 bases; nucleotides not matched to a gene: 5. CDR1 is SGHTS, CDR2 YDEGEE, per germline. In DNA, the CDR3 is TGTGCCAGCAGCTTGTCAGGACTAGCGGGGGCTAGCACAGATACGCAGTATTTT. Amino acids: CASSLSGLAGASTDTQYF.

This chain uses TRBV12-3 or TRBV12-4 with TRBJ2-1; possible D gene TRBD2, 6 bases. The CDR3 runs to 14 residues. With 2 bases removed from V and 5 bases from J, the gap between germline ends came to 10 bases. In DNA form, the CDR3 reads TGTGCCAGCAGTTTATCCGGGGGTGACAATGAGCAGTTCTTC. Translating it yields CASSLSGGDNEQFF.

In its sample, this clonotype was seen a few times. The chain uses TRBV12-3 or TRBV12-4 and TRBJ2-1, with 15 nucleotides matching TRBD2. The J segment lost 10 bases and the V segment lost 3 bases, leaving 4 bases of the junction unmatched. The CDR3 spans 15 residues. CDR3 sequence: CASSLGGLAGGEQFF. CDR3 DNA: TGTGCCAGCAGTTTGGGAGGACTAGCGGGAGGGGAGCAGTTCTTC.

The table lists this clonotype with a few counts. This chain connects TRBV4-1 to TRBJ2-5; D is possibly TRBD2 (5 bases). Trimming pared 4 bases from V and 2 bases from J, leaving 8 bases between. The CDR3 extends over 13 amino acids. The germline V gene has CDR1 MGHRA and CDR2 YSYEKL. The CDR3 loop reads CASSLLEQETQYF. The CDR3 DNA reads TGCGCCAGCAGCCTACTAGAACAAGAGACCCAGTACTTC.

This clonotype was counted at least ten times. The rearrangement joins TRBV6-5 to TRBJ2-7; weak D call: TRBD1 (5 bases). Germline loops: CDR1 MNHEY, CDR2 SVGAGI. V shed 3 bases and J shed 3 bases, with 12 bases lying between them. This CDR3 spans 14 amino acids. CDR3 amino acids: CASSYSRVGYEQYF. The CDR3 bases are TGTGCCAGCAGTTATTCCAGGGTGGGCTACGAGCAGTACTTC.

This clonotype was counted many times. The J gene is TRBJ2-1, the V gene TRBV29-1; D is perhaps TRBD2 (5 bases). CDR3 length: 15 amino acids. V was clipped by 6 bases and J by 4 bases, with 19 bases between them. The germline V gene has CDR1 SQVTM and CDR2 ANQGSEA. CDR3 in DNA: TGCAGCGTCGAGAAGGCAACTAGAGTTTACAATGAGCAGTTCTTC. Translating gives CSVEKATRVYNEQFF.

This clonotype was seen a few times. The chain has TRBV28 and TRBJ2-5; weak D call: TRBD2 (6 bases). CDR1 and CDR2 from the germline V gene are MDHEN and SYDVKM. V was pared by 3 bases and J by 1 base, with 12 bases between. This CDR3 region has 15 residues. This CDR3 reads CASSFIGTSQETQYF. The CDR3 nucleotides read TGTGCCAGCAGTTTCATTGGGACTTCCCAAGAGACCCAGTACTTC. Full variable domain (missing parts from reference TRBV28 and TRBJ2-5): DVKVTQSSRYLVKRTGEKVFLECVQDMDHENMFWYRQDPGLGLRLIYFSYDVKMKEKGDIPEGYSVSREKKERFSLILESASTNQTSMYLCASSFIGTSQETQYFGPGTRLLVL.

V and J are TRBV6-2 or TRBV6-3 and TRBJ2-3; 8 bases map to TRBD1. The CDR3 extends over 15 amino acids. The germline gives CDR1 MNHEY, CDR2 SVGEGT. The V gene end was trimmed by 2 bases and the J gene end by 2 bases; junction bases not matched to a gene: 3. CDR3 in amino acids: CASSYEDRVTDTQYF. CDR3 DNA: TGTGCCAGCAGTTACGAGGACAGGGTCACAGATACGCAGTATTTT.

This clonotype was detected ten times or more. The genes are TRBV20-1 and TRBJ1-6, with 7 nucleotides matching TRBD1. The trim removed 1 base at V and 14 bases at J, leaving 5 bases unmatched. CDR3 size: 12 residues. Germline V gene sequence: CDR1 DFQATT, CDR2 SNEGSKA (reference sequence). The DNA of the CDR3 is TGCAGTGCTAGAGGACAGGGTCTAACCCTCCACTTT. This gives the protein CSARGQGLTLHF.

This clonotype was seen repeatedly, ten times or more. This chain joins TRBV19 and TRBJ2-7, with 9 bases that match TRBD2. CDR1 and CDR2 (germline): LNHDA, SQIVND (reference sequence). Trimming took 3 bases from V and 7 from J; bases not matched to a gene: 7. This CDR3 comprises 14 residues. CDR3 loop: CASSIRLAGVEQYV. The CDR3, as DNA: TGTGCCAGTAGTATCCGTTTAGCGGGAGTGGAGCAGTACGTC.

Many counts were recorded for this clonotype. J is TRBJ2-7 and V is TRBV15; D gene ambiguous. Trimming removed 0 bases at V and 0 bases at J, with 6 bases between. The CDR3 is 14 residues long. Germline values: CDR1 LNHNV, CDR2 YYDKDF (reference sequence). CDR3 sequence (DNA): TGTGCCACCAGCAGAGATAAGACCTCCTACGAGCAGTACTTC. It is translated as CATSRDKTSYEQYF.